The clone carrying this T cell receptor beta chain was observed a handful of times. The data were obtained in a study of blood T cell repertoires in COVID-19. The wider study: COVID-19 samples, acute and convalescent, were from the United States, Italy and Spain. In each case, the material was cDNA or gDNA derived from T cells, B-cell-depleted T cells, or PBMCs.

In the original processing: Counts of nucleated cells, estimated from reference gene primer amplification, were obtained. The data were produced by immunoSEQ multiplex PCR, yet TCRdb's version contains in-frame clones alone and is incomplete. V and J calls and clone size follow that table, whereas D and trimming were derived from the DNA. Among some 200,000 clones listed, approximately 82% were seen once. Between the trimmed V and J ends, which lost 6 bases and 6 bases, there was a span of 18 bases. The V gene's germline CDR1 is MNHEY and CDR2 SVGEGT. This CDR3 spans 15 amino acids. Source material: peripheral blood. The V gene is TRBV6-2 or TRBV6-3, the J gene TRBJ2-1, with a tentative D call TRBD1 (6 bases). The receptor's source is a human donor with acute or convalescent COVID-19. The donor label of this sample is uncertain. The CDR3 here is CASSFPQGLFNEQFF. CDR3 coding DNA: TGTGCCAGCAGCTTCCCCCAGGGGCTATTCAATGAGCAGTTCTTC.